This T cell receptor beta chain originates from a study of T cells in pancreatic ductal adenocarcinoma. The selected patients with pancreatic ductal adenocarcinoma had surgery but no neoadjuvant therapy. The germline V gene encodes CDR1 SGDLS and CDR2 YYNGEE. CDR3 length: 15 residues. The trim removed 0 bases at V and 10 bases at J, leaving 10 bases unmatched. This clone was recorded a few times. The table came from immunoSEQ multiplex PCR; TCRdb's copy has only in-frame clones and leaves some out. This table holds about 97,000 clones, roughly 96% found once. The TCR originated in a human donor with pancreatic ductal adenocarcinoma. The rearrangement uses TRBV9 and TRBJ2-5; 9 bases agree with TRBD2. The material sequenced was PBMCs. CDR3 amino acids: CASSVVSSGSGIQYF. The CDR3 DNA reads TGTGCCAGCAGCGTAGTGAGTAGCGGGAGTGGGATCCAGTACTTC.